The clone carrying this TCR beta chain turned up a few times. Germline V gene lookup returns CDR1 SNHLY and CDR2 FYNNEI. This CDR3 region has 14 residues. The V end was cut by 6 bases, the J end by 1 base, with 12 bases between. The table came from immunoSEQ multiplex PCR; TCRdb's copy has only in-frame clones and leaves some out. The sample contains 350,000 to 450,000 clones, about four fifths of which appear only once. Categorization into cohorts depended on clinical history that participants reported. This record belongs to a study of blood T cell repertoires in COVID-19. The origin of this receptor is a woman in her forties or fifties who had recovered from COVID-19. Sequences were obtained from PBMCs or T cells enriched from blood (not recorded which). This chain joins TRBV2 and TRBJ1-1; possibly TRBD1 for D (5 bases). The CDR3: CASRRQSPNTEAFF. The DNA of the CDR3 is TGTGCCAGCAGGAGACAGAGTCCGAACACTGAAGCTTTCTTT.